These 12 T cell receptor beta chains share one sample of origin, sequenced in a study of blood T cell repertoires in COVID-19. Sequencing was performed with immunoSEQ multiplex PCR; in TCRdb, only in-frame clones are kept and a portion is missing. The sample gives 140,000 to 150,000 clones, about nine tenths of which show up once; 2.3% is in the top ten. The material sequenced was peripheral blood. All receptors derive from a human donor in a cohort sampled during active COVID-19.

The rearrangement joins TRBV25-1 to TRBJ1-1, with D possibly TRBD1 on 5 matching bases. V lost 1 base and J lost 6, with 12 bases in between. The length of the CDR3 is 14 residues. Germline CDR1 and CDR2: MGHDK and SYGVNS. CDR3 sequence: CASSEWGGVAEAFF. The CDR3, as DNA: TGTGCCAGCAGTGAATGGGGAGGGGTCGCTGAAGCTTTCTTT.

The V gene is TRBV5-1, the J gene TRBJ1-3; D remains unclear. This CDR3 contains 14 residues. V lost 2 bases and J lost 0, with 6 bases in between. Germline V CDR1 and CDR2: SGHRS, YFSETQ. The CDR3 bases are TGCGCCAGCAGCTTTACAGACTCTGGAAACACCATATATTTT. This gives the protein CASSFTDSGNTIYF.

This clone was recorded a few times. The V and J genes are TRBV19 and TRBJ2-2; TRBD1 matches at 10 bases. The CDR3 length is 14 residues. Germline assignment: CDR1 LNHDA and CDR2 SQIVND (reference sequence). V lost 6 bases, J lost 5 bases, and 3 bases stayed unmatched. CDR3 nucleotide sequence: TGTGCCAGTAGAGACAGGGGGCGGACCGGGGAGCTGTTTTTT. It translates to CASRDRGRTGELFF.

The genes are TRBV7-8 and TRBJ2-2, with 7 nucleotides matching TRBD2. The CDR3 has 18 amino acids. After removal of 7 bases from V and 1 base from J, the junction contained 15 bases not matched to a gene. From germline, CDR1 is SGHVS and CDR2 FQNEAQ. The CDR3 coding sequence is TGTGCCAGCACCCTCATGAGTTCAGCGGGACTGAACACCGGGGAGCTGTTTTTT. Translating gives CASTLMSSAGLNTGELFF.

This sequence joins TRBV9 and TRBJ2-5; unclear D gene. CDR3 length equals 13 residues. Trimming removed 1 base at V and 5 bases at J, with 9 bases between. The germline gives CDR1 SGDLS, CDR2 YYNGEE. CDR3 DNA sequence: TGTGCCAGCAGCGTACTCGGTGCGGAGACCCAGTACTTC. Residues: CASSVLGAETQYF.

The V call is TRBV15, the J call TRBJ2-7, with no clear D. The V gene's germline CDR1 is LNHNV and CDR2 YYDKDF (reference sequence). The CDR3 is 14 amino acids. Between the trimmed V and J ends, which lost 0 bases and 3 bases, there was a span of 9 bases. This CDR3 reads CATSREQIGYEQYF. For the CDR3, the DNA is TGTGCCACCAGCAGAGAGCAAATCGGCTACGAGCAGTACTTC.

This chain uses TRBV4-1 with TRBJ2-1, with D possibly TRBD2 on 6 matching bases. The length of the CDR3 is 17 residues. CDR1 and CDR2 from the germline V gene are MGHRA and YSYEKL. V lost 2 bases to trimming and J lost 0 bases, with 14 bases between them. CDR3 sequence: CASSQTIAESSYNEQFF. The CDR3 DNA is TGCGCCAGCAGCCAAACCATAGCGGAAAGCTCCTACAATGAGCAGTTCTTC.

A remark on this clone: This sample also contains other DNA sequences that code for the same CDR3. The rearrangement uses TRBV9 and TRBJ2-5; 8 positions agree with TRBD2. The V gene end was trimmed by 0 bases and the J gene end by 5 bases; junction bases not matched to a gene: 0. Germline loops: CDR1 SGDLS, CDR2 YYNGEE. The CDR3 runs 13 residues. CDR3 amino acids: CASSVGGRETQYF. The CDR3 nucleotides are TGTGCCAGCAGCGTAGGCGGGAGGGAGACCCAGTACTTC.

In its sample, this clone was seen once. This chain uses TRBV6-2 or TRBV6-3 with TRBJ1-2; 8 bases map to TRBD1. CDR3 size: 14 residues. V shed 2 bases and J 8 bases; nucleotides not matched to a gene: 7. Germline V gene sequence: CDR1 MNHEY, CDR2 SVGEGT. This CDR3 is CASSYGTGSFGYTF. The CDR3 DNA reads TGTGCCAGCAGTTACGGGACAGGATCCTTCGGCTACACCTTC.

The chain has TRBV19 and TRBJ1-4; 7 positions match TRBD1. Germline V gene sequence: CDR1 LNHDA, CDR2 SQIVND (reference sequence). V lost 7 bases, J lost 11 bases, and 10 bases stayed unmatched. There are 13 residues in the CDR3. CDR3 amino acids: CASTSPTGLKLFF. The CDR3, as DNA: TGTGCCAGTACCTCCCCGACAGGGTTGAAACTGTTTTTT.

Of note for this clone: A read error may produce the germline difference seen at one junction end. The chain links TRBV2 to TRBJ2-4, with TRBD2 matching 10 bases. The CDR3 extends over 12 amino acids. The germline gives CDR1 SNHLY, CDR2 FYNNEI. In DNA, the CDR3 is TGTGCCAGCAGTGAATCCCTAGCGGGAGTAAACTTC. It codes for CASSESLAGVNF.

This clone was observed a single time. The CDR3 DNA reads TGTGCCAGCTCAAACAGGGGCGTTGAAGAGACCCAGTACTTC. This sequence encodes CASSNRGVEETQYF. The chain carries TRBV18 and TRBJ2-5; 7 nucleotides align to TRBD1. The CDR3 runs 14 residues. V trimming: 5 bases; J trimming: 3 bases; junction bases outside the gene matches: 6. Germline V lookup: CDR1 KGHSH, CDR2 LQKENI.